This T cell receptor (beta chain) comes out of a study of T cell changes during pregnancy in multiple sclerosis. The data were produced by immunoSEQ multiplex PCR, yet TCRdb's version contains in-frame clones alone and is incomplete. Here the sample spans fewer than 50,000 clones, 88% being singletons. The sequencing used CD8+ T cells from peripheral blood mononuclear cells, collected in the third trimester of pregnancy. This clonotype was obtained from a female donor with multiple sclerosis, enrolled in a pregnancy study.

This chain's CDR3 is CASSDRSATLQYF. CDR3 sequence (DNA): TGTGCCAGTAGTGATAGGAGTGCTACCCTGCAGTACTTC. The chain carries TRBV19 and TRBJ2-7; D uncertain. Germline-derived CDR1 and CDR2 are LNHDA and SQIVND (reference sequence). Trimming cost V 5 bases and J 9 bases, with 17 bases left between them. The CDR3 is made up of 13 amino acids. The variable domain in full, with the rest retrieved from reference TRBV19 and TRBJ2-7, is DGGITQSPKYLFRKEGQNVTLSCEQNLNHDAMYWYRQDPGQGLRLIYYSQIVNDFQKGDIAEGYSVSREKKESFPLTVTSAQKNPTAFYLCASSDRSATLQYFGPGTRLTVT.